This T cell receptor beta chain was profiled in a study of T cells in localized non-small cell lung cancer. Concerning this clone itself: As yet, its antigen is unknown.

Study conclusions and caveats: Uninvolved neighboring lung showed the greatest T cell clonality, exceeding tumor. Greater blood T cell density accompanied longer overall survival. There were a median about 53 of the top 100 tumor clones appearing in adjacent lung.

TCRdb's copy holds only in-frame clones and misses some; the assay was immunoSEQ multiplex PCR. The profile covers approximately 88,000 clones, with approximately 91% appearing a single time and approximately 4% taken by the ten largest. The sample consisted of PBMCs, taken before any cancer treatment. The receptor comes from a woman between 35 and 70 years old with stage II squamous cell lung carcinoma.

The CDR3, as DNA: TGTGCCATCAGTAATGAGGGGGGAGGAGAAGTAGCTTTCTTT. It specifies CAISNEGGGEVAFF. The chain carries TRBV10-3 and TRBJ1-1; possible D gene TRBD1, 6 bases. Trimming removed 5 bases from V and 10 bases from J, with 20 bases in between. Per the germline V gene, CDR1 is ENHRY and CDR2 is SYGVKD. The CDR3 totals 14 residues.